The 21 T cell receptor beta chains in this list originate from one sample, sequenced in a study. TCRdb fed the RT-PCR reads into MiXCR, producing one record per CDR3 protein. In the table there are about 680,000 distinct CDR3 sequences, around 14% of which are singletons. The source material was memory CD4+ T cells from blood. These receptor sequences come from a female donor in good health, serving as a healthy control.

J is TRBJ2-1 and V is TRBV6-1, with 7 bases aligning to TRBD2. CDR3 length equals 14 residues. CDR1 and CDR2 from the germline V gene are MNHNS and SASEGT. V lost 7 bases to trimming and J lost 4 bases; unmatched junction nucleotides: 7. The CDR3 here is CASIGLAAYNEQFF. The CDR3 DNA is TGTGCCAGCATTGGGCTAGCGGCGTACAATGAGCAGTTCTTC.

This clonotype occurred a few times. The chain uses TRBV20-1 and TRBJ1-2; no firm D call. Germline CDR1 and CDR2: DFQATT and SNEGSKA (reference sequence). The CDR3 totals 14 residues. Trimming cost V 5 bases and J 8 bases, with 21 bases left between them. The CDR3 is CSAVPPGGLWGYTF. For the CDR3, the DNA is TGCAGTGCTGTCCCTCCGGGAGGGTTGTGGGGCTACACCTTC.

This clonotype has ten or more counts. The chain recombines TRBV7-3 with TRBJ2-2; no reliable D call. The CDR3 covers 16 residues. Trimming took 4 bases from V and 8 from J, leaving 20 bases between them. Germline CDR1 reads SGHTA; CDR2 reads FQGTGA. CDR3: CASSSSAFITGGELFF. CDR3 in DNA: TGTGCCAGCAGCTCCTCGGCCTTTATTACGGGTGGGGAGCTGTTTTTT. The full variable domain, rest sourced from reference TRBV7-3 and TRBJ2-2, is GAGVSQTPSNKVTEKGKYVELRCDPISGHTALYWYRQSLGQGPEFLIYFQGTGAADDSGLPNDRFFAVRPEGSVSTLKIQRTERGDSAVYLCASSSSAFITGGELFFGEGSRLTVL.

This sequence joins TRBV7-9 and TRBJ2-2, with D perhaps given as TRBD1 or TRBD2 (6 bases each). With 11 bases removed from V and 0 bases from J, the gap between germline ends came to 10 bases. Germline lookup yields CDR1 SEHNR and CDR2 FQNEAQ (reference sequence). This CDR3 has 13 amino acids. The CDR3 loop is CAGRGANTGELFF. The CDR3 DNA follows: TGTGCCGGAAGGGGGGCGAACACCGGGGAGCTGTTTTTT.

This clonotype came up many times. The V and J genes are TRBV7-2 and TRBJ2-5; 7 nucleotides match TRBD2. Germline CDR1 and CDR2: SGHTA and FQGNSA. V lost 1 base to trimming and J lost 4 bases; unmatched junction nucleotides: 3. The CDR3 extends over 14 amino acids. CDR3 coding DNA: TGTGCCAGCAGCTTAGTGTGGGAGGGAGAGACCCAGTACTTC. Protein sequence: CASSLVWEGETQYF.

V and J are TRBV12-3 or TRBV12-4 and TRBJ2-7; unclear D gene. This CDR3 has 13 residues. Trimming took off 2 bases at V and 2 bases at J, with 7 bases between the two ends. The CDR3 protein is CASSLQDPYEQYF. The CDR3 nucleotides read TGTGCCAGCAGTTTACAGGACCCCTACGAGCAGTACTTC.

This clonotype was seen once. The V gene is TRBV6-6, the J gene TRBJ1-1; D unclear. The germline V gene encodes CDR1 MNHNY and CDR2 SVGAGI (reference sequence). The CDR3 is made up of 17 amino acids. V was shortened by 7 bases and J by 0 bases, with 21 bases between the two germline ends. This CDR3 reads CASTDEGTILMNTEAFF. The CDR3 nucleotides are TGTGCCAGCACTGACGAGGGTACCATCCTCATGAACACTGAAGCTTTCTTT.

The chain couples TRBV20-1 to TRBJ1-4; possibly TRBD1 for D (6 bases). This CDR3 comprises 14 residues. The V end was cut by 6 bases, the J end by 2 bases, with 13 bases between. Germline V gene data show CDR1 as DFQATT and CDR2 as SNEGSKA (reference sequence). CDR3 protein: CSAVMGATNEKLFF. The CDR3, as DNA: TGCAGTGCCGTAATGGGGGCGACTAATGAAAAACTGTTTTTT.

This clonotype was seen repeatedly, ten times or more. V gene TRBV29-1 combines with J gene TRBJ2-5; D may match TRBD1 or TRBD2 (6 bases each). CDR3 size: 14 residues. Trimming removed 8 bases from V and 3 bases from J, with 19 bases in between. The germline V gene has CDR1 SQVTM and CDR2 ANQGSEA. The CDR3 DNA reads as TGCAGCAAAACAACCCCAGGGGAGGAAGAGACCCAGTACTTC. This codes for CSKTTPGEEETQYF.

The genes are TRBV11-3 and TRBJ2-1; a possible D gene is TRBD1 (7 bases). This CDR3 contains 16 residues. The V gene's germline CDR1 is SGHNT and CDR2 YENEEA. V lost 0 bases and J lost 4, with 13 bases in between. CDR3 residues: CASSLDSGGYYNEQFF. The CDR3, as DNA: TGTGCCAGCAGCTTAGATTCAGGGGGGTATTACAATGAGCAGTTCTTC.

There are many counts of this clonotype. The chain carries TRBV12-3 or TRBV12-4 and TRBJ1-5; no reliable D call. The CDR3 is 14 amino acids. Deletions cut 5 bases from V and 3 bases from J, with 11 bases between. The CDR3 is CASSPQAINQPQHF. The DNA for the CDR3 is TGTGCCAGCAGTCCCCAAGCGATCAATCAGCCCCAGCATTTT.

This chain uses TRBV7-2 with TRBJ2-4; 7 bases match TRBD1. The CDR3 is made up of 14 amino acids. Germline V CDR1 and CDR2: SGHTA, FQGNSA. V was pared by 5 bases and J by 7 bases, with 8 bases of the junction left unmatched. CDR3 region: CASSVTGNGNIQYF. CDR3 in DNA: TGTGCCAGCAGCGTGACAGGGAATGGGAACATTCAGTACTTC.

This clonotype was picked up many times. The chain carries TRBV20-1 and TRBJ2-1; 7 bases are shared with TRBD1. Germline V lookup: CDR1 DFQATT, CDR2 SNEGSKA (reference sequence). The junction had 10 bases not matched to a gene; V was cut back by 4 bases and J by 7 bases. The CDR3 has 14 residues. This CDR3 is CSAKTQGSGNEQFF. CDR3 sequence (DNA): TGCAGTGCTAAGACACAGGGGTCGGGAAATGAGCAGTTCTTC.

In this sample, this clonotype turned up many times. J is TRBJ1-3 and V is TRBV29-1; weak D call: TRBD1 (6 bases). This CDR3 is built from 13 residues. Germline V CDR1 and CDR2: SQVTM, ANQGSEA. V gave up 5 bases and J gave up 4 bases, with 12 bases separating them. The CDR3 sequence: CSVKGGVGNTIYF. The CDR3, as DNA: TGCAGCGTTAAGGGGGGCGTCGGAAACACCATATATTTT.

This clonotype was recorded at least ten times. The J gene is TRBJ2-1, the V gene TRBV4-3, with 8 bases that match TRBD2. The V segment lost 4 bases and the J segment 3 bases; nucleotides outside the gene matches: 2. The CDR3 has 14 amino acids. Germline loops: CDR1 LGHNA, CDR2 YSLEER. This chain's CDR3 is CASSPGTSYNEQFF. DNA for the CDR3: TGCGCCAGCAGCCCCGGGACTAGCTACAATGAGCAGTTCTTC.

The CDR3: CATSDLEGGSSYNEQFF. CDR3 in DNA: TGTGCCACCAGTGATTTGGAGGGTGGCAGCTCCTACAATGAGCAGTTCTTC. J is TRBJ2-1 and V is TRBV24-1; TRBD2 might be the D (5 bases). The CDR3 consists of 17 residues. V was clipped by 0 bases and J by 0 bases, with 11 bases between them. Germline lookup yields CDR1 KGHDR and CDR2 SFDVKD.

The V and J genes are TRBV12-3 or TRBV12-4 and TRBJ2-7; TRBD1 is a possible D gene (6 bases). The V end lost 6 bases, the J end lost 1 base, and 13 bases lay between the germline ends. There are 14 residues in the CDR3. The CDR3 protein is CASRRTRGSYEQYF. CDR3 sequence (DNA): TGTGCCAGCAGGCGGACCAGGGGATCCTACGAGCAGTACTTC.

Only a few counts were recorded for this clonotype. J is TRBJ2-3 and V is TRBV20-1, with D maybe TRBD1 (8 bases). V shed 3 bases and J shed 8 bases, with 21 bases lying between them. CDR1 and CDR2 from the germline V gene are DFQATT and SNEGSKA (reference sequence). The CDR3 contains 15 residues. The CDR3 loop reads CSASAGDRSGGTQYF. CDR3 sequence (DNA): TGCAGTGCTAGCGCGGGGGACAGGTCCGGCGGTACGCAGTATTTT.

This clonotype occurred a few times. V is TRBV6-6 and J is TRBJ1-6; no clear D. V lost 5 bases to trimming and J lost 0 bases, with 11 bases between them. The germline CDR1 and CDR2 sequences are MNHNY and SVGAGI (reference sequence). The CDR3 extends over 16 amino acids. CDR3 sequence: CASSLKTSSYNSPLHF. CDR3 sequence (DNA): TGTGCCAGCAGTCTCAAAACCAGCTCCTATAATTCACCCCTCCACTTT.

This clonotype was counted ten times or more. This chain uses TRBV5-1 with TRBJ2-3; 10 nucleotides agree with TRBD2. The CDR3 runs 16 residues. CDR1 is SGHRS and CDR2 is YFSETQ in the germline V gene. With V trimmed by 0 bases and J by 5 bases, 6 bases remained unmatched. CDR3 DNA sequence: TGCGCCAGCAGCTTGGTCCCTAGCGGGGGTGTAGATACGCAGTATTTT. Translating it yields CASSLVPSGGVDTQYF.

The sample holds a few counts of this clonotype. V and J are TRBV4-3 and TRBJ2-2; 9 nucleotides match TRBD2. Germline CDR1 reads LGHNA; CDR2 reads YSLEER. Unmatched junction bases numbered 3, after V lost 4 bases and J lost 6 bases. This CDR3 is 14 amino acids long. The chain's CDR3 is CASSLRTSAGELFF. CDR3 nucleotide sequence: TGCGCCAGCAGCCTGCGGACTAGCGCCGGGGAGCTGTTTTTT.